The rows below give T cell receptor beta chains drawn from one sample of a study of technical replicates of blood from a handful of donors. Assay: immunoSEQ multiplex PCR; the TCRdb copy retains only in-frame clones and omits some. The sample shows around 50,000 clones, around 94% of them seen only once. Sample: T cells isolated from PBMCs. The receptor source for this set is a human donor in good health. The CDR3 runs from the conserved cysteine through the conserved F or W. The D gene is left open where the match is weak. Clone size, where shown, is once, few, many, or a class for clones that have expanded.

>.|TRBV5-6|TRBJ2-7|.
CASSLALAEQYF
TGTGCCAGCAGCTTGGCCCTAGCCGAGCAGTACTTC
>.|TRBV28|TRBJ1-1|.
CASLTSWTEAFF
TGTGCCAGCCTAACTTCATGGACTGAAGCTTTCTTT
>.|TRBV6-5|TRBJ1-6|.
CASSYSTVESPLHF
TGTGCCAGCAGTTACTCGACAGTAGAGTCACCCCTCCACTTT
>TRBD1|TRBV29-1|TRBJ2-1|.
CSVGQGPYNEQFF
TGCAGCGTAGGACAGGGACCCTACAATGAGCAGTTCTTC
>TRBD1|TRBV5-1|TRBJ2-3|.
CASSLTGDLTDTQYF
TGCGCCAGCAGCTTAACAGGGGACCTCACAGATACGCAGTATTTT
>TRBD2|TRBV5-4|TRBJ2-2|.
CASSGNSGGAGTGELFF
TGTGCCAGCAGCGGGAACAGCGGGGGGGCGGGGACCGGGGAGCTGTTTTTT
>.|TRBV5-1|TRBJ1-2|once
CASSLEQNYGYTF
TGCGCCAGCAGCTTGGAACAGAACTATGGCTACACCTTC
>.|TRBV9|TRBJ1-1|.
CASRGTNTEAFF
TGTGCCAGCAGGGGGACTAACACTGAAGCTTTCTTT
>TRBD1|TRBV10-3|TRBJ2-7|once
CAISPGTDSYEQYF
TGTGCCATCAGCCCTGGGACAGACTCCTACGAGCAGTACTTC
>TRBD1|TRBV7-9|TRBJ1-2|.
CASSALGTGNYGYTF
TGTGCCAGCAGCGCCTTGGGGACAGGGAACTATGGCTACACCTTC
>TRBD1|TRBV12-5|TRBJ2-7|.
CASGFLLPKQGPLIRQYF
TGTGCTAGTGGTTTCCTTCTTCCCAAACAGGGGCCACTGATTCGGCAGTACTTC
>TRBD1|TRBV7-8|TRBJ2-7|.
CASSSGQGTYEQYF
TGTGCCAGCAGCTCCGGACAGGGGACCTACGAGCAGTACTTC
>.|TRBV18|TRBJ2-3|.
CASSLQDSLTDTQYF
TGTGCCAGCTCACTTCAGGACAGTCTCACAGATACGCAGTATTTT
>.|TRBV18|TRBJ1-1|.
CASSPPVADEAFF
TGTGCCAGCTCACCACCGGTGGCAGATGAAGCTTTCTTT
>.|TRBV5-1|TRBJ2-3|.
CASSLGSGDGTDTQYF
TGCGCCAGCAGCTTGGGGTCCGGAGATGGCACAGATACGCAGTATTTT
>.|TRBV6-5|TRBJ2-5|.
CASNRGETQYF
TGTGCCAGCAATAGGGGAGAGACCCAGTACTTC
>.|TRBV5-6|TRBJ1-1|.
CASSTQGPEAFF
TGTGCCAGCAGCACACAGGGCCCTGAAGCTTTCTTT
>TRBD1|TRBV18|TRBJ2-2|.
CASSPPGQGVNTGELFF
TGTGCCAGCTCACCTCCGGGACAGGGGGTTAACACCGGGGAGCTGTTTTTT
>.|TRBV29-1|TRBJ2-5|.
CSVGAGERETQYF
TGCAGCGTTGGGGCAGGTGAGAGAGAGACCCAGTACTTC
>TRBD2|TRBV5-4|TRBJ2-2|.
CASSPDRTSGSTGELFF
TGTGCCAGCAGCCCGGATAGGACTAGCGGGAGCACCGGGGAGCTGTTTTTT
>.|TRBV14|TRBJ2-2|.
CASSQPGLNTGELFF
TGTGCCAGCAGCCAACCGGGACTCAACACCGGGGAGCTGTTTTTT
>TRBD1|TRBV18|TRBJ2-7|.
CASSRRQGSPYEQYF
TGTGCCAGCTCACGAAGACAGGGATCCCCCTACGAGCAGTACTTC
>TRBD1|TRBV28|TRBJ1-1|.
CASSLEDRGSAEAFF
TGTGCCAGCAGCTTAGAAGACAGGGGGAGCGCTGAAGCTTTCTTT
>TRBD1|TRBV7-9|TRBJ1-1|.
CASSLRGRAGNTEAFF
TGTGCCAGCAGCTTAAGGGGGCGGGCCGGGAACACTGAAGCTTTCTTT
>.|TRBV11-2|TRBJ2-7|.
CASSLATDKVYEQYF
TGTGCCAGCAGCTTAGCAACGGACAAGGTCTACGAGCAGTACTTC
>TRBD1|TRBV7-8|TRBJ2-7|.
CASSRLPGQGSEQYF
TGTGCCAGCAGTCGCCTGCCGGGACAGGGTTCCGAGCAGTACTTC
>TRBD1|TRBV7-3|TRBJ1-4|.
CASSLTGSTNEKLFF
TGTGCCAGCAGCCTGACAGGGTCAACTAATGAAAAACTGTTTTTT
>TRBD1|TRBV5-1|TRBJ1-5|.
CASSWAPGTAPDQPQHF
TGCGCCAGCAGCTGGGCTCCCGGGACAGCTCCAGATCAGCCCCAGCATTTT
>.|TRBV5-1|TRBJ1-6|.
CASSLVPDKGQSPLHF
TGCGCCAGCAGCTTGGTTCCGGACAAAGGTCAATCACCCCTCCACTTT
>.|TRBV12-5|TRBJ1-5|.
CASGLGTQNQPQHF
TGTGCTAGTGGTTTGGGGACTCAGAATCAGCCCCAGCATTTT
>TRBD1|TRBV5-4|TRBJ1-6|few
CASSRGQGSSPLHF
TGTGCCAGCAGCCGGGGACAGGGGAGTTCACCCCTCCACTTT
>.|TRBV5-1|TRBJ2-3|.
CASRPPGLITDTQYF
TGCGCCAGCAGACCACCGGGACTCATCACAGATACGCAGTATTTT
>.|TRBV5-4|TRBJ2-1|.
CASSHSSGLSSYNEQFF
TGTGCCAGCAGCCACTCCTCGGGACTCAGCTCCTACAATGAGCAGTTCTTC
>TRBD1|TRBV5-1|TRBJ2-1|.
CASRGGQGAGYEQFF
TGCGCCAGCAGGGGAGGACAGGGGGCAGGGTATGAGCAGTTCTTC
>TRBD2|TRBV28|TRBJ2-3|.
CASSSAGVRSDTQYF
TGTGCCAGCAGTTCAGCGGGAGTTCGATCGGATACGCAGTATTTT
>.|TRBV11-1|TRBJ2-3|once
CASSPQTSMVLATQYF
TGTGCCAGCAGCCCGCAAACTAGTATGGTCCTTGCTACGCAGTATTTT
>TRBD1|TRBV6-5|TRBJ1-4|.
CASRGQEFEKLFF
TGTGCCAGCAGAGGACAGGAATTTGAAAAACTGTTTTTT
>.|TRBV7-9|TRBJ1-6|.
CASSLGAGQYSPLHF
TGTGCCAGCAGCTTAGGTGCGGGGCAATATTCACCCCTCCACTTT
>.|TRBV28|TRBJ1-5|.
CASRYGPGVDQPQHF
TGTGCCAGCAGATACGGACCGGGGGTAGATCAGCCCCAGCATTTT
>TRBD2|TRBV9|TRBJ2-7|.
CASSVATMRTGGAYEQYF
TGTGCCAGCAGCGTAGCTACGATGAGGACGGGAGGGGCCTACGAGCAGTACTTC
>.|TRBV7-3|TRBJ2-1|.
CASSPRGYNEQFF
TGTGCCAGCAGCCCCAGGGGCTACAATGAGCAGTTCTTC
>.|TRBV11-2|TRBJ1-1|.
CASSLVAGNTEAFF
TGTGCCAGCAGCTTAGTAGCCGGGAACACTGAAGCTTTCTTT
>.|TRBV10-1|TRBJ2-1|once
CASSVLHNEQFF
TGCGCCAGCAGTGTCCTCCACAATGAGCAGTTCTTC
>.|TRBV9|TRBJ1-1|few
CASSVGGSNTEAFF
TGTGCCAGCAGCGTGGGGGGGTCAAACACTGAAGCTTTCTTT
>.|TRBV5-1|TRBJ1-2|.
CASSLFIGREDGYTF
TGCGCCAGCAGCTTGTTCATCGGCAGGGAGGATGGCTACACCTTC
>.|TRBV7-9|TRBJ2-7|.
CASSLYRELGEQYF
TGTGCCAGCAGCCTTTACAGGGAATTAGGCGAGCAGTACTTC
>.|TRBV28|TRBJ1-5|.
CASSLRSDSNQPQHF
TGTGCCAGCAGTTTGAGGTCGGATAGCAATCAGCCCCAGCATTTT
>TRBD2|TRBV28|TRBJ2-7|.
CASSLYSGRASEQYF
TGTGCCAGCAGTTTATATAGCGGGAGGGCCTCCGAGCAGTACTTC
>TRBD1|TRBV7-9|TRBJ1-2|.
CASSPPDRGTYGYTF
TGTGCCAGCAGCCCGCCGGACAGGGGAACATATGGCTACACCTTC
>.|TRBV28|TRBJ2-7|once
CASSFQGLTREQYF
TGTGCCAGCAGTTTTCAGGGGCTAACTCGCGAGCAGTACTTC
>.|TRBV10-2|TRBJ2-7|.
CASSDTTGKTGPINYEQYF
TGCGCCAGCAGTGATACCACAGGGAAAACGGGCCCGATTAACTACGAGCAGTACTTC
>.|TRBV7-9|TRBJ2-7|.
CASSFHLITSHEQYF
TGTGCCAGCAGCTTCCACCTCATCACATCCCACGAGCAGTACTTC
>TRBD2|TRBV7-3|TRBJ2-5|.
CASSSGLAGGQETQYF
TGTGCCAGCAGCTCCGGACTAGCGGGGGGACAAGAGACCCAGTACTTC
>TRBD2|TRBV5-7|TRBJ2-7|.
CASSDQGREETYEQYF
TGTGCCAGCAGCGATCAGGGGCGGGAGGAAACCTACGAGCAGTACTTC
>TRBD1|TRBV7-3|TRBJ2-1|.
CASSPGSGTGLNEQFF
TGTGCCAGCAGCCCCGGGAGCGGGACAGGGTTGAATGAGCAGTTCTTC
>TRBD1|TRBV5-4|TRBJ1-1|.
CASSGTGSGTEAFF
TGTGCCAGCAGCGGGACAGGGTCGGGCACTGAAGCTTTCTTT
>TRBD1|TRBV5-6|TRBJ2-5|.
CASSLVQGATQETQYF
TGTGCCAGCAGCTTGGTCCAGGGGGCGACCCAAGAGACCCAGTACTTC
>TRBD2|TRBV19|TRBJ2-3|.
CASSTSGSGGAGDTQYF
TGTGCCAGTAGTACCTCTGGAAGCGGGGGGGCCGGAGATACGCAGTATTTT
>.|TRBV15|TRBJ2-5|.
CATSRGELGLSETQYF
TGTGCCACCAGCAGAGGAGAGTTGGGCCTTTCAGAGACCCAGTACTTC
>TRBD2|TRBV11-2|TRBJ2-5|.
CASSYGGAGETQYF
TGTGCCAGCAGCTACGGGGGGGCCGGGGAGACCCAGTACTTC